What follows is one TCR beta chain and its context. Its matching antigen is unknown. These data belong to a study of naive and memory T cell subsets. Both TRBC1 and TRBC2 were covered by a beta constant-region primer of two equimolar oligonucleotides. The ligated cDNA underwent four PCR rounds using SP2 and nested alpha and beta constant-region primers. The cDNA 3' end received a ligated single-stranded oligonucleotide carrying the SP2 primer and a 12-nucleotide UMI. A single record per CDR3 protein comes from TCRdb applying MiXCR to the UMI-ligation and nested PCR reads. Among more than 100,000 distinct CDR3 sequences, 30% to 45% were seen once, and the ten largest hold approximately 0.9%. Notes on the study in general: Naive and memory repertoire findings lacked a ground truth for validation. Over 90% of naive TCR sequences appeared only once after error correction, unlike memory subsets.

The germline gives CDR1 DFQATT, CDR2 SNEGSKA (reference sequence). This CDR3 has 14 residues. Trimming shortened V by 7 bases and J by 0 bases, and 16 bases separated the two germline ends. The sample taken for sequencing was central memory CD4+ T cells from blood. This sequence was found in a human donor in good health. The chain recombines TRBV20-1 with TRBJ2-7, with a weak D call TRBD2 (6 bases). Here the CDR3 reads CSVEGQISSYEQYF. CDR3 nucleotides: TGCAGTGTGGAGGGGCAGATAAGCTCCTACGAGCAGTACTTC.